This TCR beta chain appears in the sequencing data of a study of vaccination and CD4 T cells after COVID-19. The treatment denotes: roughly 10-day PBMC culture with coronavirus spike peptide pools or control peptides (ViraFEST assay). ViraFEST stimulated the growth of antigen-specific T cells using peptide pools and subsequently profiled their TCRs by sequencing. CD4+ T cells were isolated by negative selection after about ten days of culture. Oncomine TCR Beta short-read sequencing was applied to DNA from cultured CD4+ T cells. One entry per CDR3 protein results from TCRdb running MiXCR on the PCR reads. The repertoire holds several thousand distinct CDR3 sequences, about 64% seen once, with 25% to 30% in the top ten. This CDR3 is built from 15 residues. The germline gives CDR1 MDHEN, CDR2 SYDVKM. V gave up 2 bases and J gave up 2 bases; unmatched junction bases: 1. As concerns this clonotype: Its antigen remains unknown.

Input material: CD4+ T cells from blood, cultured in vitro. The sequence derives from a human donor who had recovered from COVID-19. The chain recombines TRBV28 with TRBJ2-3, with 10 bases matching TRBD2. The CDR3 here is CASSLSGRATDTQYF. In nucleotides, the CDR3 is TGTGCCAGCAGTTTAAGCGGGAGGGCCACAGATACGCAGTATTTT.